What follows are 31 T cell receptor beta chains derived from one specimen sequenced in a study of cytotoxic CD8 clonotypes in ibrutinib-treated CLL listed by TCRdb under 2021. The sample's time point label, in plain terms: 12 months on ibrutinib. The library was generated by the immunoSEQ multiplex PCR assay. TCRdb took this table from immuneACCESS and kept in-frame rearrangements with V and J called. Such tables lack part of the clones; where checked against another copy, unresolved V genes explain under half of the gap, and the rest is unexplained. This sample lists just over 200,000 clones; roughly 79% were detected once. The top ten clonotypes cover 11% of the sample. The sample here was PBMCs, taken after 12 months of ibrutinib treatment. Receptors were obtained from a human donor with chronic lymphocytic leukemia.

The rearrangement links TRBV2 to TRBJ2-3, with 9 bases aligning to TRBD2. Germline-derived CDR1 and CDR2 are SNHLY and FYNNEI. The CDR3 sequence is 18 residues long. V lost 7 bases to trimming and J lost 3 bases; unmatched junction nucleotides: 17. Here the CDR3 reads CASKKGGSGRQGTDTQYF. CDR3 DNA: TGTGCCAGCAAAAAGGGGGGTAGCGGGAGACAAGGTACAGATACGCAGTATTTT. The variable domain in full, with the rest retrieved from reference TRBV2 and TRBJ2-3, is EPEVTQTPSHQVTQMGQEVILRCVPISNHLYFYWYRQILGQKVEFLVSFYNNEISEKSEIFDDQFSVERPDGSNFTLKIRSTKLEDSAMYFCASKKGGSGRQGTDTQYFGPGTRLTVL.

The chain uses TRBV7-6 and TRBJ2-3; unclear D gene. CDR1 and CDR2 (germline): SGHVS, FNYEAQ. Trimming shortened V by 3 bases and J by 6 bases, and 7 bases separated the two germline ends. CDR3 length: 12 amino acids. The CDR3 reads CASSFSGDTQYF. The CDR3 region has the DNA TGTGCCAGCAGCTTTTCGGGTGATACGCAGTATTTT.

This clone was detected only once. This chain's CDR3 is CASSLPGQGIDEQYF. CDR3 sequence (DNA): TGCGCCAGCAGCTTGCCGGGACAGGGTATTGACGAGCAGTACTTC. The chain employs TRBV5-1 and TRBJ2-7; 9 nucleotides agree with TRBD1. After removal of 1 base from V and 5 bases from J, the junction contained 7 bases not matched to a gene. The V gene's germline CDR1 is SGHRS and CDR2 YFSETQ. This CDR3 contains 15 residues.

The V and J genes are TRBV5-1 and TRBJ1-1, with 10 nucleotides matching TRBD1. CDR1 and CDR2 (germline): SGHRS, YFSETQ. The ends lost 6 bases at V and 2 bases at J; junction bases unmatched: 4. This CDR3 has 14 amino acids. CDR3 sequence reads: CASNPTGGNTEAFF. In DNA form, the CDR3 reads TGCGCCAGCAATCCGACAGGGGGCAACACTGAAGCTTTCTTT.

The chain links TRBV27 to TRBJ2-2, with D possibly being TRBD1 or TRBD2 (5 bases each). Germline V lookup: CDR1 MNHEY, CDR2 SMNVEV (reference sequence). The CDR3 loop spans 14 amino acids. The ends were cut back, 5 bases at V and 9 bases at J, with 16 bases in the middle. The CDR3 nucleotides read TGTGCCAGCAGTACTATTCCGGGGCCCAGGGAGCTGTTTTTT. Translation gives CASSTIPGPRELFF.

Here the CDR3 reads CASRVANYGYTF. The DNA for the CDR3 is TGTGCCAGCCGGGTGGCTAACTATGGCTACACCTTC. The chain has TRBV6-6 and TRBJ1-2, with D uncertain. V was trimmed by 8 bases and J by 0 bases, leaving 7 bases between them. The CDR3 spans 12 residues. Per germline, CDR1 MNHNY and CDR2 SVGAGI (reference sequence).

This clone was detected only a few times. The rearrangement uses TRBV15 and TRBJ2-5, with TRBD2 as a possible D gene (5 bases). CDR3 length equals 14 residues. Germline loops: CDR1 LNHNV, CDR2 YYDKDF (reference sequence). V lost 1 base, J lost 5 bases, and 11 bases lay in between. The CDR3 DNA is TGTGCCACCAGCAGAGTTCTTAGCGAGGAGACCCAGTACTTC. Protein: CATSRVLSEETQYF.

This chain links TRBV30 with TRBJ2-7; weak D call: TRBD2 (6 bases). Germline lookup yields CDR1 GTSNPN and CDR2 SVGIG (reference sequence). This CDR3 has 14 residues. V shed 0 bases and J shed 4 bases, with 13 bases lying between them. The CDR3 sequence is CAWSVLASNYEQYF. CDR3 DNA: TGTGCCTGGAGTGTACTAGCTAGTAATTACGAGCAGTACTTC.

V is TRBV7-6 and J is TRBJ2-5; D is unresolved. Germline V lookup: CDR1 SGHVS, CDR2 FNYEAQ. The CDR3 is made up of 15 amino acids. V lost 5 bases to trimming and J lost 6 bases, with 19 bases between them. The chain's CDR3 is CASSPNPGPSQTQYF. CDR3 nucleotides: TGTGCCAGCAGCCCAAACCCTGGACCGAGTCAGACCCAGTACTTC.

V usage is TRBV6-5 and J usage is TRBJ1-2; a possible D gene is TRBD1 (5 bases). The V and J ends lost 7 bases and 0 bases respectively, with 15 bases between them. Germline V gene sequence: CDR1 MNHEY, CDR2 SVGAGI. The CDR3 length is 15 residues. The CDR3 nucleotides read TGTGCCAGCACCTTCGGGGGACGAACTAACTATGGCTACACCTTC. Amino acids: CASTFGGRTNYGYTF.

The chain has TRBV10-1 and TRBJ1-2; no clear D gene. Germline CDR1 reads WNHNN; CDR2 reads SYGVQD (reference sequence). Deletions cut 3 bases from V and 3 bases from J, with 8 bases between. The CDR3 runs to 13 residues. The CDR3 loop reads CASSESGHYGYTF. DNA for the CDR3: TGCGCCAGCAGTGAATCAGGTCACTATGGCTACACCTTC.

V is TRBV5-1 and J is TRBJ2-2, with a possible D match to TRBD1 (6 bases). Trimming cost V 5 bases and J 4 bases, with 12 bases left between them. This CDR3 is built from 14 residues. CDR1 is SGHRS and CDR2 is YFSETQ in the germline V gene. CDR3 sequence reads: CASSLTGITGELFF. CDR3 DNA: TGCGCCAGCAGTCTAACAGGGATCACCGGGGAGCTGTTTTTT.

For the CDR3, the DNA is TGTGCCAGCAGTTTGGTAGATGTTAGGGATACGCAGTATTTT. Amino acids: CASSLVDVRDTQYF. The chain combines TRBV28 with TRBJ2-3, with D hard to call. V was clipped by 3 bases and J by 6 bases, with 13 bases between them. The CDR3 consists of 14 residues. Germline values: CDR1 MDHEN, CDR2 SYDVKM. The variable domain in full, completed from reference TRBV28 and TRBJ2-3, reads DVKVTQSSRYLVKRTGEKVFLECVQDMDHENMFWYRQDPGLGLRLIYFSYDVKMKEKGDIPEGYSVSREKKERFSLILESASTNQTSMYLCASSLVDVRDTQYFGPGTRLTVL.

The rearrangement uses TRBV6-5 and TRBJ1-2; D is perhaps TRBD1 (5 bases). The length of the CDR3 is 14 residues. Germline V lookup: CDR1 MNHEY, CDR2 SVGAGI. Trimming stripped 0 bases from V and 3 bases from J, with 8 bases between. The CDR3 loop reads CASSYSRGDYGYTF. The CDR3 DNA reads as TGTGCCAGCAGTTACTCGAGAGGGGACTATGGCTACACCTTC.

The chain recombines TRBV18 with TRBJ1-1, with D tentatively TRBD1 (5 bases). The CDR3 spans 18 residues. CDR1 and CDR2 (germline): KGHSH, LQKENI. The V end lost 1 base, the J end lost 4 bases, and 22 bases lay between the germline ends. CDR3 coding DNA: TGTGCCAGCTCACCACGACCGTTGACGGCCAACGGGGGCACTGAAGCTTTCTTT. It codes for CASSPRPLTANGGTEAFF. The full variable domain, with the rest looked up from reference TRBV18 and TRBJ1-1, is NAGVMQNPRHLVRRRGQEARLRCSPMKGHSHVYWYRQLPEEGLKFMVYLQKENIIDESGMPKERFSAEFPKEGPSILRIQQVVRGDSAAYFCASSPRPLTANGGTEAFFGQGTRLTVV.

J is TRBJ2-1 and V is TRBV6-1, with 7 bases aligning to TRBD2. V was clipped by 2 bases and J by 8 bases; unmatched bases: 9. CDR1 MNHNS and CDR2 SASEGT come from the germline V gene. The CDR3 consists of 15 residues. The CDR3 sequence: CASSEWGGVFDEQFF. The CDR3 region has the DNA TGTGCCAGCAGTGAATGGGGGGGAGTTTTCGATGAGCAGTTCTTC.

This clone appeared once. V and J are TRBV27 and TRBJ1-2, with 7 bases that match TRBD1. Germline trimming cut 5 bases from V and 3 bases from J; bases unmatched to any gene: 6. This CDR3 spans 14 amino acids. The germline V gene has CDR1 MNHEY and CDR2 SMNVEV (reference sequence). The CDR3 is CASSRQGGDYGYTF. In nucleotides, the CDR3 is TGTGCCAGCAGTAGACAGGGTGGCGACTATGGCTACACCTTC.

J is TRBJ2-1 and V is TRBV6-1; D may be TRBD2 (6 bases). The ends were cut back, 9 bases at V and 8 bases at J, with 17 bases in the middle. The V gene's germline CDR1 is MNHNS and CDR2 SASEGT. The CDR3 extends over 13 amino acids. The CDR3 loop reads CASTSREVHEQFF. For the CDR3, the DNA is TGTGCCAGTACTAGCCGTGAGGTCCATGAGCAGTTCTTC.

CDR3 amino acids: CASSSGTAYSNQPQHF. DNA of the CDR3: TGTGCCAGCAGTTCGGGGACGGCTTATAGCAATCAGCCCCAGCATTTT. The gene calls are TRBV28 and TRBJ1-5, with a weak D call TRBD1 (5 bases). This CDR3 is 16 amino acids long. With 4 bases removed from V and 0 bases from J, the gap between germline ends came to 13 bases. The V gene's germline CDR1 is MDHEN and CDR2 SYDVKM.

The chain uses TRBV19 and TRBJ1-1; perhaps TRBD1 as D (5 bases). V shed 7 bases and J shed 5 bases, with 20 bases lying between them. The CDR3 has 15 amino acids. Per the germline V gene, CDR1 is LNHDA and CDR2 is SQIVND (reference sequence). CDR3 sequence reads: CASTAPGGVRTEAFF. CDR3 DNA sequence: TGTGCCAGTACCGCACCCGGAGGGGTTAGGACTGAAGCTTTCTTT.

The chain combines TRBV5-1 with TRBJ2-7; 7 bases fit TRBD1. Trimming removed 4 bases from V and 4 bases from J; junction bases left unmatched: 8. The CDR3 sequence is 14 residues long. Germline V lookup: CDR1 SGHRS, CDR2 YFSETQ. CDR3 sequence reads: CASSADWDSYEQYF. Here the CDR3 DNA reads TGCGCCAGCAGCGCCGACTGGGACAGTTACGAGCAGTACTTC. Full variable domain (outside the CDR3, taken from reference TRBV5-1 and TRBJ2-7): KAGVTQTPRYLIKTRGQQVTLSCSPISGHRSVSWYQQTPGQGLQFLFEYFSETQRNKGNFPGRFSGRQFSNSRSEMNVSTLELGDSALYLCASSADWDSYEQYFGPGTRLTVT.

The V and J genes are TRBV4-1 and TRBJ1-6; 8 nucleotides agree with TRBD1. Germline-derived CDR1 and CDR2 are MGHRA and YSYEKL. V dropped 2 bases and J dropped 7; count of bases not matched to a gene: 7. The CDR3 spans 16 residues. As DNA, the CDR3 is TGCGCCAGCAGCCAACCCGGACAGGGTCCAAATTCACCCCTCCACTTT. It codes for CASSQPGQGPNSPLHF.

V is TRBV5-1 and J is TRBJ1-1, with 7 bases matching TRBD1. Germline V gives CDR1 SGHRS, CDR2 YFSETQ. The CDR3 is 14 residues long. The junction had 7 bases not matched to a gene; V was cut back by 5 bases and J by 3 bases. CDR3: CASSPQGVDTEAFF. The CDR3 nucleotides are TGCGCCAGCAGTCCCCAGGGGGTGGACACTGAAGCTTTCTTT.

The chain carries TRBV5-6 and TRBJ2-7; 7 bases line up with TRBD2. Germline CDR1 is SGHDT and CDR2 is YYEEEE. Trimming at V came to 4 bases and at J to 4 bases, leaving 2 bases not matched to a gene. This CDR3 is 12 amino acids long. For the CDR3, the DNA is TGTGCCAGCAGCCAGCGGGGTTACGAGCAGTACTTC. This translates into CASSQRGYEQYF.

The chain uses TRBV28 and TRBJ2-3, with D maybe TRBD1 (5 bases). This CDR3 is 14 amino acids long. Germline values: CDR1 MDHEN, CDR2 SYDVKM. The V end lost 1 base, the J end lost 6 bases, and 11 bases lay between the germline ends. CDR3 protein: CASSLSTGLDTQYF. The CDR3, as DNA: TGTGCCAGCAGTTTATCTACAGGCCTGGATACGCAGTATTTT. Supplemented by reference TRBV28 and TRBJ2-3, the full variable domain reads DVKVTQSSRYLVKRTGEKVFLECVQDMDHENMFWYRQDPGLGLRLIYFSYDVKMKEKGDIPEGYSVSREKKERFSLILESASTNQTSMYLCASSLSTGLDTQYFGPGTRLTVL.

The chain carries TRBV7-2 and TRBJ2-3, with D perhaps matching TRBD2 (6 bases). V was shortened by 1 base and J by 3 bases, with 14 bases between the two germline ends. The CDR3 spans 16 residues. Germline V gene data show CDR1 as SGHTA and CDR2 as FQGNSA. The CDR3 region is CASSLGGGGVTDTQYF. CDR3 nucleotides: TGTGCCAGCAGCTTAGGGGGCGGAGGGGTTACAGATACGCAGTATTTT.

V is TRBV4-1 and J is TRBJ1-5; TRBD1 aligns across 10 bases. Germline values: CDR1 MGHRA, CDR2 YSYEKL. The CDR3 sequence is 17 residues long. The trim removed 0 bases at V and 6 bases at J, leaving 8 bases unmatched. The CDR3 is CASSQDAPGQGRQPQHF. CDR3 bases: TGCGCCAGCAGCCAAGACGCACCGGGACAGGGGCGTCAGCCCCAGCATTTT.

This chain joins TRBV4-1 and TRBJ2-7, with TRBD1 matching 7 bases. Germline CDR1 MGHRA, CDR2 YSYEKL. The CDR3 contains 16 residues. The V and J ends lost 4 bases and 5 bases, in that order; junction bases with no gene match: 14. The CDR3 reads CASSPASLGQLDEQYF. CDR3 DNA: TGCGCCAGCAGCCCGGCGAGTCTGGGACAGCTCGACGAGCAGTACTTC.

V is TRBV19 and J is TRBJ1-1, with D unclear. V lost 7 bases to trimming and J lost 5 bases, with 17 bases between them. The CDR3 is made up of 14 amino acids. CDR1 and CDR2 (germline): LNHDA, SQIVND (reference sequence). The CDR3 here is CASTLQWGRTEAFF. The CDR3 DNA is TGTGCCAGTACCCTTCAGTGGGGAAGGACTGAAGCTTTCTTT.

The V gene is TRBV11-3, the J gene TRBJ2-5; 15 nucleotides match TRBD2. V lost 5 bases and J lost 7; bases outside the gene matches: 8. CDR1 is SGHNT, CDR2 YENEEA, per germline. The CDR3 runs to 16 residues. The CDR3 DNA reads as TGTGCCAGCAGCCCGGGACTAGCGGGGGGCCCGGGGACCCAGTACTTC. Its translation: CASSPGLAGGPGTQYF.

This rearrangement joins TRBV5-4 to TRBJ2-1; D remains unclear. Per the germline V gene, CDR1 is SGHNT and CDR2 is YYREEE (reference sequence). This CDR3 has 12 residues. The V gene lost 0 bases and the J gene lost 10 bases, with 8 bases spanning the gap. Written as DNA, the CDR3 is TGTGCCAGCAGCTTGGGGCGTTTGGAGCAGTTCTTC. It codes for CASSLGRLEQFF.